One and the same sample provided the 29 T cell receptor beta chains below, sequenced in a study of monozygotic twins with inflammatory bowel disease. Each CDR3 protein gets one entry in TCRdb, which reprocessed the 5' RACE reads and gives no DNA. The sample holds around 380,000 distinct CDR3 sequences. The sample taken for sequencing was blood. The receptors shown here come from a human donor with ulcerative colitis or Crohn's disease, or a healthy co-twin of an affected twin (not recorded which).

The chain joins TRBV20-1 to TRBJ1-6. From germline, CDR1 is DFQATT and CDR2 SNEGSKA (reference sequence). CDR3 length equals 15 residues. The chain's CDR3 is CSARDSSSYNSPLHF.

The J gene is TRBJ2-6, the V gene TRBV5-1; TCRdb calls TRBD1, which cannot be checked without DNA. Germline loops: CDR1 SGHRS, CDR2 YFSETQ. CDR3 length: 15 residues. The chain's CDR3 is CASRRTGAGANVLTF. The full variable domain, rest sourced from reference TRBV5-1 and TRBJ2-6, is KAGVTQTPRYLIKTRGQQVTLSCSPISGHRSVSWYQQTPGQGLQFLFEYFSETQRNKGNFPGRFSGRQFSNSRSEMNVSTLELGDSALYLCASRRTGAGANVLTFGAGSRLTVL.

The chain joins TRBV24-1 to TRBJ2-5; TCRdb's assignment of TRBD2 cannot be checked, as there is no DNA. This CDR3 contains 16 residues. Germline CDR1 is KGHDR and CDR2 is SFDVKD. This CDR3 is CATSDPVAGAEETQYF.

The V call is TRBV11-2, the J call TRBJ1-3. CDR3 length equals 13 residues. Germline lookup yields CDR1 SGHAT and CDR2 FQNNGV. The CDR3 is CASSPLNGNTIYF.

V is TRBV3-1 and J is TRBJ2-6. Germline V gene sequence: CDR1 LGHDT, CDR2 YNNKEL (reference sequence). CDR3 length equals 16 residues. The CDR3: CASSRDAVSGANVLTF.

The gene calls are TRBV10-3 and TRBJ2-1; TCRdb selects TRBD2, and the lack of DNA leaves this call unchecked. CDR1 ENHRY and CDR2 SYGVKD come from the germline V gene. CDR3 length equals 18 residues. CDR3 sequence: CAISAPSSGGASYNEQFF.

The chain joins TRBV27 to TRBJ1-2. The CDR3 has 13 amino acids. The germline V gene encodes CDR1 MNHEY and CDR2 SMNVEV (reference sequence). CDR3 sequence reads: CASSPPGPSGYTF.

The chain joins TRBV7-8 to TRBJ1-1; the TCRdb call, TRBD1, lacks DNA for checking. The CDR3 totals 15 residues. Germline V gene lookup returns CDR1 SGHVS and CDR2 FQNEAQ. CDR3: CASSLEGGLNTEAFF.

The gene calls are TRBV20-1 and TRBJ2-3; the TRBD1 assignment by TCRdb is unverifiable without DNA. The CDR3 sequence is 14 residues long. Per the germline V gene, CDR1 is DFQATT and CDR2 is SNEGSKA (reference sequence). CDR3 sequence: CSAGHRGSTDTQYF.

CDR3: CASSFTSGRGYNEQFF. The chain is built from TRBV5-1 and TRBJ2-1; TCRdb lists TRBD2, though no DNA is available to test this call. The CDR3 is made up of 16 amino acids. Germline CDR1 reads SGHRS; CDR2 reads YFSETQ.

This chain connects TRBV20-1 to TRBJ2-1; TCRdb lists TRBD2, though no DNA is available to test this call. The CDR3 spans 12 residues. Germline-derived CDR1 and CDR2 are DFQATT and SNEGSKA (reference sequence). The CDR3 loop reads CSARDRREEQFF.

V is TRBV7-9 and J is TRBJ2-7. The CDR3 covers 13 residues. The V gene's germline CDR1 is SEHNR and CDR2 FQNEAQ (reference sequence). CDR3 amino acids: CASSLMGFYEQYF.

The V and J genes are TRBV2 and TRBJ2-1; as DNA is missing, the TRBD1 call by TCRdb cannot be tested. The CDR3 is made up of 14 amino acids. Germline V gene lookup returns CDR1 SNHLY and CDR2 FYNNEI. The CDR3 sequence: CASSGTYEDNEQFF. The full variable domain, in which reference TRBV2 and TRBJ2-1 provide the parts outside the CDR3, is EPEVTQTPSHQVTQMGQEVILRCVPISNHLYFYWYRQILGQKVEFLVSFYNNEISEKSEIFDDQFSVERPDGSNFTLKIRSTKLEDSAMYFCASSGTYEDNEQFFGPGTRLTVL.

The gene calls are TRBV3-1 and TRBJ2-1; the D call from TCRdb, TRBD2, cannot be confirmed without DNA. Germline assignment: CDR1 LGHDT and CDR2 YNNKEL (reference sequence). The CDR3 length is 16 residues. The CDR3: CASSQAPAGVSNEQFF.

This chain joins TRBV7-2 and TRBJ2-7. This CDR3 is 12 amino acids long. Germline CDR1 is SGHTA and CDR2 is FQGNSA. This CDR3 reads CASSLTRYEQYF.

The chain is built from TRBV29-1 and TRBJ1-1. This CDR3 contains 14 residues. Germline CDR1 reads SQVTM; CDR2 reads ANQGSEA. CDR3 in amino acids: CSVGRGRSSTEAFF.

This chain uses TRBV27 with TRBJ2-3. The V gene's germline CDR1 is MNHEY and CDR2 SMNVEV (reference sequence). This CDR3 is built from 14 residues. The CDR3 region is CASSSYLGTDTQYF.

V usage is TRBV11-1 and J usage is TRBJ2-3; the D call of TRBD1 rests on TCRdb alone, since no DNA is present to check it. This CDR3 is 19 amino acids long. Per the germline V gene, CDR1 is SGHAT and CDR2 is FQDESV (reference sequence). The CDR3 here is CASSPGTDRDPKPTDTQYF.

The chain joins TRBV4-1 to TRBJ1-4; TCRdb indicates TRBD1, and absent DNA this call remains unverified. The CDR3 has 15 amino acids. CDR1 and CDR2 from the germline V gene are MGHRA and YSYEKL. The CDR3 protein is CASSQIGTGNEKLFF.

This chain uses TRBV18 with TRBJ1-1; the D gene TCRdb calls, TRBD1, cannot be checked with no DNA. This CDR3 region has 15 residues. Germline CDR1 is KGHSH and CDR2 is LQKENI. CDR3 sequence reads: CASSRDRGEGTEAFF.

The chain combines TRBV7-8 with TRBJ2-1; the TCRdb D gene call, TRBD2, has no DNA to confirm it. CDR3 length: 16 residues. Germline V gene sequence: CDR1 SGHVS, CDR2 FQNEAQ. The CDR3 spells CASSPTSLGLIVEQFF.

V is TRBV25-1 and J is TRBJ2-5. Germline loops: CDR1 MGHDK, CDR2 SYGVNS. This CDR3 contains 12 residues. The CDR3 spells CASGGFQETQYF.

This rearrangement joins TRBV5-1 to TRBJ2-7; checking the TCRdb D call of TRBD2 is not possible without DNA. This CDR3 is built from 16 residues. Germline V gene lookup returns CDR1 SGHRS and CDR2 YFSETQ. CDR3 loop: CASSLSTSGRLSEQYF.

J is TRBJ1-2 and V is TRBV14. Germline lookup yields CDR1 SGHDN and CDR2 FVKESK. The CDR3 length is 16 residues. The CDR3 sequence is CASSQDPIYWDYGYTF.

The V and J genes are TRBV5-1 and TRBJ1-1; no DNA is available, so the TRBD1 call from TCRdb remains unchecked. Germline V gene data show CDR1 as SGHRS and CDR2 as YFSETQ. The CDR3 runs 15 residues. This CDR3 is CASSLGTGAVTEAFF.

This sequence joins TRBV12-3 or TRBV12-4 and TRBJ2-1; TCRdb's assignment of TRBD1 cannot be checked, as there is no DNA. This CDR3 contains 13 residues. This CDR3 is CASTPKGGNEQFF.

This chain links TRBV7-2 with TRBJ2-3; the TCRdb D gene call, TRBD1, has no DNA to confirm it. Germline V gene data show CDR1 as SGHTA and CDR2 as FQGNSA. The CDR3 spans 16 residues. CDR3 sequence reads: CASSNRAGGVTDTQYF.

The V call is TRBV9, the J call TRBJ1-3; TCRdb picks TRBD1, but there is no DNA to check that call. Germline V gene lookup returns CDR1 SGDLS and CDR2 YYNGEE. The CDR3 is 16 residues long. The CDR3 protein is CASSVGSLSALNTIYF.

V and J are TRBV30 and TRBJ1-3. The V gene's germline CDR1 is GTSNPN and CDR2 SVGIG (reference sequence). The CDR3 totals 16 residues. CDR3 amino acids: CAWSVRLGWTGNTIYF. Drawing the rest from reference TRBV30 and TRBJ1-3, the complete variable domain is SQTIHQWPATLVQPVGSPLSLECTVEGTSNPNLYWYRQAAGRGLQLLFYSVGIGQISSEVPQNLSASRPQDRQFILSSKKLLLSDSGFYLCAWSVRLGWTGNTIYFGEGSWLTVV.